Described below is a single T cell receptor beta chain sequence and its context. The antigen remains undetermined. With 60 Vbeta and 13 Jbeta primers, the PCR was carried out. The table came from immunoSEQ multiplex PCR; TCRdb's copy has only in-frame clones and leaves some out. The sample shows 100,000 to 150,000 clones, and about 1.4% sits with its ten largest clones. The data are from a study of cytomegalovirus exposure and HLA in healthy donors. Study-wide points: Later on, a genetic analysis was performed. It linked a missense variant in DCLRE1C with V- and J-gene trimming of TCR beta.

Source material: PBMCs. The receptor's source is a woman aged 40-49 years in good health and CMV-seronegative.

The CDR3 region has the DNA TGTGCCAGTAGCACAACATTGGGGACAGGAAACACTGAAGCTTTCTTT. It codes for CASSTTLGTGNTEAFF. The genes are TRBV19 and TRBJ1-1; 8 nucleotides agree with TRBD1. V was pared by 6 bases and J by 2 bases, with 11 bases of the junction left unmatched. This CDR3 has 16 amino acids. CDR1 is LNHDA, CDR2 SQIVND, per germline (reference sequence).